This passage covers 9 T cell receptor beta chains from one sample sequenced in a study of T cells in Graves' hyperthyroidism and ophthalmopathy. The investigators amplified TCR beta CDR3 regions from RNA transcripts. The HTBI primer set drove a first-round RT-PCR of the TCR CDR3. TCRdb redid the calling of the multiplex PCR reads with MiXCR, one entry per CDR3 protein. The data show about 610,000 distinct CDR3 sequences, roughly 14% seen once. Input material: blood. These receptors were obtained from a woman aged 40-49 years with Graves' ophthalmopathy.

The V call is TRBV4-1, the J call TRBJ2-2; D uncertain. The V and J ends lost 1 base and 0 bases respectively, with 3 bases between them. The CDR3 spans 14 residues. Germline assignment: CDR1 MGHRA and CDR2 YSYEKL. Here the CDR3 reads CASSQATNTGELFF. CDR3 bases: TGCGCCAGCAGCCAAGCGACGAACACCGGGGAGCTGTTTTTT.

In its sample, this clonotype was seen many times. V usage is TRBV7-8 and J usage is TRBJ2-5, with 16 bases lining up with TRBD2. V lost 6 bases to trimming and J lost 5 bases; unmatched junction nucleotides: 12. Germline lookup yields CDR1 SGHVS and CDR2 FQNEAQ. CDR3 length equals 18 residues. CDR3 sequence: CASSLLGTSGRAFETQYF. CDR3 DNA sequence: TGTGCCAGCAGTTTACTCGGGACTAGCGGGAGGGCCTTTGAGACCCAGTACTTC.

The chain is built from TRBV29-1 and TRBJ2-7; 7 nucleotides match TRBD1. After removal of 3 bases from V and 2 bases from J, the junction contained 1 base not matched to a gene. Germline CDR1 reads SQVTM; CDR2 reads ANQGSEA. This CDR3 is built from 12 residues. The CDR3 protein is CSVDGQAYEQYF. The CDR3 bases are TGCAGCGTTGACGGACAGGCCTACGAGCAGTACTTC.

This clonotype was observed many times. The chain has TRBV6-5 and TRBJ2-7, with D tentatively TRBD2 (6 bases). The germline V gene has CDR1 MNHEY and CDR2 SVGAGI. V was pared by 0 bases and J by 5 bases, with 14 bases between. This CDR3 is 15 amino acids long. The CDR3 protein is CASSYSYGTDHEQYF. The CDR3 bases are TGTGCCAGCAGTTACTCGTATGGGACTGACCACGAGCAGTACTTC.

The chain has TRBV15 and TRBJ2-2; 11 bases are shared with TRBD2. Looked up from germline, CDR1 is LNHNV and CDR2 is YYDKDF (reference sequence). The CDR3 runs to 15 residues. After removal of 6 bases from V and 5 bases from J, the junction contained 5 bases not matched to a gene. The CDR3 protein is CATSRLAGHTGELFF. CDR3 DNA sequence: TGTGCCACCAGTAGACTAGCGGGACATACCGGGGAGCTGTTTTTT.

This clonotype was observed once. The chain uses TRBV5-1 and TRBJ2-2; TRBD2 agrees at 8 bases. Germline trimming cut 2 bases from V and 4 bases from J; bases unmatched to any gene: 1. Germline V gene data show CDR1 as SGHRS and CDR2 as YFSETQ. The CDR3 is 14 amino acids. CDR3 in amino acids: CASSFLAGTGELFF. CDR3 DNA sequence: TGCGCCAGCAGCTTCCTAGCGGGCACCGGGGAGCTGTTTTTT.

This clonotype was picked up a small number of times. J is TRBJ2-5 and V is TRBV6-1; 12 nucleotides align to TRBD2. With 1 base clipped from V and 5 bases from J, the junction kept 11 bases outside the gene matches. Germline lookup yields CDR1 MNHNS and CDR2 SASEGT. This CDR3 comprises 18 residues. CDR3 sequence: CASSEGLAGAAGSETQYF. For the CDR3, the DNA is TGTGCCAGCAGTGAAGGACTAGCGGGAGCGGCCGGGAGTGAGACCCAGTACTTC.

This clonotype was seen ten or more times. This sequence joins TRBV6-5 and TRBJ1-2; 12 nucleotides line up with TRBD1. Per germline, CDR1 MNHEY and CDR2 SVGAGI. V was clipped by 3 bases and J by 6 bases; unmatched bases: 5. This CDR3 contains 15 residues. CDR3 protein: CASSYGTGGIDGYTF. The DNA of the CDR3 is TGTGCCAGCAGTTATGGGACAGGGGGCATAGATGGCTACACCTTC.

The V call is TRBV6-1, the J call TRBJ2-5; D ambiguous. There are 16 residues in the CDR3. V was clipped by 6 bases and J by 2 bases, with 19 bases between them. Germline V CDR1 and CDR2: MNHNS, SASEGT. For the CDR3, the DNA is TGTGCCAGCAGGGAATCCCCTGGATTGGCGCAAGAGACCCAGTACTTC. Its protein is CASRESPGLAQETQYF.